This passage covers 8 T cell receptor beta chains from one sample sequenced in a study of CD8+CD57+ T cells in acquired aplastic anemia. The use of genomic DNA as template underpinned the TCR beta VDJ and CDR3 profiling. Each CDR3 protein is one row after TCRdb ran MiXCR on the reads. The sample includes approximately 470,000 distinct CDR3 sequences, approximately 33% of them seen just once. The patients chosen for sequencing had shown expansion of CD8+CD57+ cells (detected by flow cytometry). The sample comprised sorted CD4+, CD8+, or CD8+CD57+ T cells (not recorded which) from PBMCs. The receptors come from a human donor with aplastic anemia.

This chain uses TRBV19 with TRBJ1-5; weak D call: TRBD1 (5 bases). This CDR3 contains 12 residues. V was shortened by 5 bases and J by 6 bases, with 8 bases between the two germline ends. Germline V gene lookup returns CDR1 LNHDA and CDR2 SQIVND (reference sequence). CDR3 protein: CASSGASQPQHF. As DNA, the CDR3 is TGTGCCAGTAGTGGGGCGAGTCAGCCCCAGCATTTT.

This clonotype has just a few counts. The chain employs TRBV4-1 and TRBJ2-5; 7 positions match TRBD2. Germline V gene data show CDR1 as MGHRA and CDR2 as YSYEKL. V lost 0 bases to trimming and J lost 2 bases; unmatched junction nucleotides: 0. This CDR3 region has 14 residues. CDR3 residues: CASSQDSGQETQYF. The DNA for the CDR3 is TGCGCCAGCAGCCAAGATAGCGGGCAAGAGACCCAGTACTTC.

This clonotype showed up just a few times. V usage is TRBV5-5 and J usage is TRBJ1-5; the D is unclear. The V and J ends lost 0 bases and 0 bases respectively, with 7 bases between them. CDR3 size: 15 residues. The V gene's germline CDR1 is SGHKS and CDR2 YYEKEE (reference sequence). The CDR3 spells CASSLELYSNQPQHF. CDR3 nucleotides: TGTGCCAGCAGCTTGGAACTTTATAGCAATCAGCCCCAGCATTTT.

This clonotype was observed at least ten times. V usage is TRBV12-3 or TRBV12-4 and J usage is TRBJ2-7; possibly TRBD2 for D (6 bases). Trimming cost V 0 bases and J 6 bases, with 9 bases left between them. The CDR3 loop spans 13 amino acids. The CDR3 here is CASSLALSGEQYF. The CDR3 bases are TGTGCCAGCAGTTTAGCGCTTAGCGGCGAGCAGTACTTC.

The chain has TRBV20-1 and TRBJ2-1; TRBD2 matches 14 bases. V lost 8 bases to trimming and J lost 6 bases; unmatched junction nucleotides: 3. The CDR3 covers 13 residues. Per germline, CDR1 DFQATT and CDR2 SNEGSKA (reference sequence). In DNA form, the CDR3 reads TGCAGTCTCGGACTAGCGGGAGGCAATGAGCAGTTCTTC. Translated: CSLGLAGGNEQFF.

The table lists this clonotype with a count of one. A much bigger clone sits one base away, suggesting this may be a read error. Here the CDR3 omits its conserved ending phenylalanine or tryptophan, so a read error is the likely source. This chain uses TRBV20-1 with TRBJ2-7; TRBD2 might be the D (5 bases). V was trimmed by 3 bases and J by 3 bases, leaving 12 bases between them. Germline V gene lookup returns CDR1 DFQATT and CDR2 SNEGSKA (reference sequence). This CDR3 spans 13 amino acids. The CDR3 bases are TGCAGTGCTAGGACCCCCGGGGACTACGAGCAGTACCTC. It is translated as CSARTPGDYEQYL.

Turning to this clonotype: This may come from a read error, since a much larger clone is one base off. V and J are TRBV2 and TRBJ2-7; possible D gene TRBD1, 6 bases. This CDR3 contains 14 residues. Germline-derived CDR1 and CDR2 are SNHLY and FYNNEI. CDR3 bases: TGTGCCATCAGTTCCCCGGACAGCCCCTACGAGCAGTACTTC. Its translation: CAISSPDSPYEQYF.

V and J are TRBV19 and TRBJ1-3; 8 bases align to TRBD1. J lost 3 bases, V lost 2 bases, and 9 bases had no gene match. Germline lookup yields CDR1 LNHDA and CDR2 SQIVND (reference sequence). CDR3 size: 17 residues. CDR3 bases: TGTGCCAGTAGTATAAGGCCCGGACAGGGAATTGGAAACACCATATATTTT. It encodes CASSIRPGQGIGNTIYF.